The clone carrying this T cell receptor beta chain came up once. Its antigen is not known. This sample stems from a study of cytomegalovirus exposure and HLA in healthy donors. Study outcomes and limitations: An analysis that came later showed most CMV-associated TCR beta chains appearing HLA-restricted. The authors reported that TCR beta sequences could predict HLA-A and HLA-B alleles. These predictions were accurate for most subjects in the first cohort. Despite most TCR sequences being rare, some public TCRs occurred in many donors.

CDR1 LGHNA and CDR2 YSLEER come from the germline V gene. The CDR3 contains 15 residues. V lost 4 bases, J lost 6 bases, and 7 bases stayed unmatched. In the PCR, 60 Vbeta and 13 Jbeta primers were used. Per the original methods: Per a later analysis, the number of unique TCR beta chains was roughly 80 million, of which around 10 million were shared. Profiling relied on immunoSEQ multiplex PCR, and the TCRdb table lists in-frame clones only, not all of them. That table is the source of V, J and clone size, and D and trimming were worked out from the DNA. The top ten clones hold around 2.6% of a sample with roughly 180,000 clones, around 74% of them seen once.

This TCR was recovered from a female donor in good health and CMV-seronegative. The rearrangement links TRBV4-3 to TRBJ2-2; TRBD2 agrees at 8 bases. The sample was PBMCs. The CDR3 sequence is CASSLGTSLAGELFF. The CDR3 DNA reads TGCGCCAGCAGCCTCGGGACTAGTTTGGCCGGGGAGCTGTTTTTT.